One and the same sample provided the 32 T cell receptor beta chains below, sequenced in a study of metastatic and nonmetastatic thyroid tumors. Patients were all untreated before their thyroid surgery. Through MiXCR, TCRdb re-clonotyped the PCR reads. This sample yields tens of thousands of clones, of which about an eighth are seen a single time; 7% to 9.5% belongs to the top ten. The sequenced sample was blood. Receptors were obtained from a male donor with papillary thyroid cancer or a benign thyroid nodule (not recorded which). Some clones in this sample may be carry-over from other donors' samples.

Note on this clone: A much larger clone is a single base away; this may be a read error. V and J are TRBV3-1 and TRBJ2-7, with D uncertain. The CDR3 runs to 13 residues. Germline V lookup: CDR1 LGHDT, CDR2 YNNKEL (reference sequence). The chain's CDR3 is CASSQGSPYDQYF. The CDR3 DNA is TGTGCCAGCAGCCAAGGCTCCCCTTACGACCAGTACTTC.

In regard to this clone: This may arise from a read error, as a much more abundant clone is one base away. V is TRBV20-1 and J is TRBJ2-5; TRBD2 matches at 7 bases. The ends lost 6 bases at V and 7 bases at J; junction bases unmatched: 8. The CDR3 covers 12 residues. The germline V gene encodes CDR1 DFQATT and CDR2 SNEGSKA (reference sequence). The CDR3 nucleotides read TGCAGTGCCCTTCGGACGGGGGGGACCCAGTACTTC. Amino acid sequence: CSALRTGGTQYF.

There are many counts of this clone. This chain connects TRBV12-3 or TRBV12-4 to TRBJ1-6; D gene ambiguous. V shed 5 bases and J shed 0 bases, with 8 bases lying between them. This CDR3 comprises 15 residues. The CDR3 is CASSRESSYNSPLHF. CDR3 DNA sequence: TGTGCCAGCAGTCGGGAAAGCTCCTATAATTCACCCCTCCACTTT.

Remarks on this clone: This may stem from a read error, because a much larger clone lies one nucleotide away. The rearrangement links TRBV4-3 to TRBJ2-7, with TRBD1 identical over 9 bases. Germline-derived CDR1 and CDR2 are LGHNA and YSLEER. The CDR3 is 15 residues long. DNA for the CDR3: TGCACCAGCAGCCAAGGGACAGGGATTAGCTACGAGCAGTACTTC. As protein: CTSSQGTGISYEQYF.

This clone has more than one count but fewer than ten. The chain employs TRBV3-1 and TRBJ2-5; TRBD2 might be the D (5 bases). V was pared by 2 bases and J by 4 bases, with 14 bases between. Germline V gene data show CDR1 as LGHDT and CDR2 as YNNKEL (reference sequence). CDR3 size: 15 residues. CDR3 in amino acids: CASSQYGSEGETQYF. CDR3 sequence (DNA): TGTGCCAGCAGCCAATATGGGAGCGAAGGAGAGACCCAGTACTTC.

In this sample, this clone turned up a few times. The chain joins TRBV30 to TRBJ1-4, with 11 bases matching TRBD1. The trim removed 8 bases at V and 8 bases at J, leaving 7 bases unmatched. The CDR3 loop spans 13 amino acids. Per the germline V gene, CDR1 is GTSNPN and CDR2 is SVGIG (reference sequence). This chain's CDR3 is CATTRDRGEKLFF. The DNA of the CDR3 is TGTGCCACCACCCGGGACAGGGGGGAAAAACTGTTTTTT.

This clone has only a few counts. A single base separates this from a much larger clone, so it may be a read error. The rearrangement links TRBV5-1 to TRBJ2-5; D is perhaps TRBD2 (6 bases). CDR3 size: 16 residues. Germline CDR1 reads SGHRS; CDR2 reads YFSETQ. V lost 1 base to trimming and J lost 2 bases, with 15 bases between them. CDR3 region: CASSLRFGGDQETQYF. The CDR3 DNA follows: TGCGCCAGCAGCTTGAGGTTCGGCGGGGATCAAGAGACCCAGTACTTC.

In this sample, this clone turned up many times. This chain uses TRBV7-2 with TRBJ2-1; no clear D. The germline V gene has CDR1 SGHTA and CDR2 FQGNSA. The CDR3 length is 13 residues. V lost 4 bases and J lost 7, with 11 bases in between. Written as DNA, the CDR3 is TGTGCCAGCAGCTCCTACCTAGGGAATGAGCAGTTCTTC. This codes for CASSSYLGNEQFF.

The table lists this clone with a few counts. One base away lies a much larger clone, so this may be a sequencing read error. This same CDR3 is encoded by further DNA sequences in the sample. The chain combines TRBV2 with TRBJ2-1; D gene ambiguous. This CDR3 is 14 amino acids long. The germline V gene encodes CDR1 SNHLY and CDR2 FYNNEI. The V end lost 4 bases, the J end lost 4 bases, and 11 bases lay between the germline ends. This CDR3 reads CASSAGREYNEQFF. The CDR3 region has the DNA TGTGCCAGCAGTGCCGGTAGAGAGTACAATGAGCAGTTCTTC.

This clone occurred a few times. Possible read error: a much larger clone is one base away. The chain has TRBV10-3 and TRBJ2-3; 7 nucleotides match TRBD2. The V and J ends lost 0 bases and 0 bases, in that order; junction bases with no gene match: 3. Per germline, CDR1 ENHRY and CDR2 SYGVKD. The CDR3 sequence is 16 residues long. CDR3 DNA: TGTGCCATCAGTGAGTCGTCTAGCGGCAGCACAGATACGCAGTATTTT. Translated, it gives CAISESSSGSTDTQYF.

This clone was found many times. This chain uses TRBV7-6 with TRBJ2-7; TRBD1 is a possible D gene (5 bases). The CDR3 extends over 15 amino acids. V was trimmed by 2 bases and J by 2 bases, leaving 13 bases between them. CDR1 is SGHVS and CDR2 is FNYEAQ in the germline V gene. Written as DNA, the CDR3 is TGTGCCAGCAGCTTACACACAGGACCTCCCTACGAGCAGTACTTC. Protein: CASSLHTGPPYEQYF.

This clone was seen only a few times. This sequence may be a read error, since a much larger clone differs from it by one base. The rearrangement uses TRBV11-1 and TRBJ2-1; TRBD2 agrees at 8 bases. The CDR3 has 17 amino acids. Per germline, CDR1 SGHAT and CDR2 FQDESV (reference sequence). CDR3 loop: CASSLRSGGIGDNEQLF. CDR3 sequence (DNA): TGTGCCAGCAGCTTAAGGTCGGGGGGGATCGGAGACAATGAGCAGCTCTTC. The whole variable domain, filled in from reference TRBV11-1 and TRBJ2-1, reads EAEVAQSPRYKITEKSQAVAFWCDPISGHATLYWYRQILGQGPELLVQFQDESVVDDSQLPKDRFSAERLKGVDSTLKIQPAELGDSAMYLCASSLRSGGIGDNEQLFGPGTRLTVL.

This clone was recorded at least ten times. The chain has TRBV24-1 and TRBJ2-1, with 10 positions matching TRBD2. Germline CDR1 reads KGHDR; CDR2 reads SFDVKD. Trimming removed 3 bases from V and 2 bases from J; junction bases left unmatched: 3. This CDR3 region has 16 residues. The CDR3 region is CATSDSGGVPYNEQFF. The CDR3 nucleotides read TGTGCCACCAGTGATAGCGGGGGGGTTCCCTACAATGAGCAGTTCTTC.

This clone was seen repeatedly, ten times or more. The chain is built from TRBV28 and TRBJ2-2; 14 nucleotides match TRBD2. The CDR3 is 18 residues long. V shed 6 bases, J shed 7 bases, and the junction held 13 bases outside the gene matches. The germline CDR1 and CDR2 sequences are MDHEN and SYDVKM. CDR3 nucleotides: TGTGCCAGCAGAGCTGGGACTAGCGGGAGAGGTTGGAACGGGGAGCTGTTTTTT. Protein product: CASRAGTSGRGWNGELFF.

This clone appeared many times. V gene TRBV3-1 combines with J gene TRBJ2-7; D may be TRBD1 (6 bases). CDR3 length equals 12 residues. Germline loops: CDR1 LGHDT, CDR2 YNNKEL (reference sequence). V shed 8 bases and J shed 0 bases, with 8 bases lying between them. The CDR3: CASGRGSYEQYF. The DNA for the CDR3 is TGTGCCAGCGGCAGGGGCTCCTACGAGCAGTACTTC.

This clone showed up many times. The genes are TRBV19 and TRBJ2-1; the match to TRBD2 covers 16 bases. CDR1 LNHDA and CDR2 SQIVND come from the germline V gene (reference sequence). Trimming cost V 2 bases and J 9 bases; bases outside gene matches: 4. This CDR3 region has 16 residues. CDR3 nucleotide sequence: TGTGCCAGTAGTATATTAGGGACTAGCGGGAGGGGTGAGCAGTTCTTC. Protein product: CASSILGTSGRGEQFF.

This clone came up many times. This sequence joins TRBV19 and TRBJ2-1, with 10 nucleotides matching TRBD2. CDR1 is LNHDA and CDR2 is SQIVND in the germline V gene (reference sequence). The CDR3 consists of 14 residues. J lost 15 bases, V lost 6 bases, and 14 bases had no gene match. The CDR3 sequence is CASSRATSGSIPFF. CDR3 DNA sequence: TGTGCCAGTAGCCGAGCGACTAGCGGGTCCATTCCGTTCTTC. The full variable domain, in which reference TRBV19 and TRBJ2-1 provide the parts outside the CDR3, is DGGITQSPKYLFRKEGQNVTLSCEQNLNHDAMYWYRQDPGQGLRLIYYSQIVNDFQKGDIAEGYSVSREKKESFPLTVTSAQKNPTAFYLCASSRATSGSIPFFGPGTRLTVL.

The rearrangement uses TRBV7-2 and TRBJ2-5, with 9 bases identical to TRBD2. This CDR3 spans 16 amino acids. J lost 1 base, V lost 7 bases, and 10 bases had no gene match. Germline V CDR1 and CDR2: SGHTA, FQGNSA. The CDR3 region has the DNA TGTGCCAGCATCTTGGTACTAGCGGGCTCCCAAGAGACCCAGTACTTC. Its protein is CASILVLAGSQETQYF.

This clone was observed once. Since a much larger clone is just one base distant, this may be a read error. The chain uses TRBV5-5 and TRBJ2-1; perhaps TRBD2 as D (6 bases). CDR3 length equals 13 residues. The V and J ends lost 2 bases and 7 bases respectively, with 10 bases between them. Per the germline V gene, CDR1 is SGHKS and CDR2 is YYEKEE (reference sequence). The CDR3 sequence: CASSLGRMNEQFF. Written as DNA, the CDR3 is TGTGCCAGCAGCTTAGGGAGGATGAATGAGCAGTTCTTC.

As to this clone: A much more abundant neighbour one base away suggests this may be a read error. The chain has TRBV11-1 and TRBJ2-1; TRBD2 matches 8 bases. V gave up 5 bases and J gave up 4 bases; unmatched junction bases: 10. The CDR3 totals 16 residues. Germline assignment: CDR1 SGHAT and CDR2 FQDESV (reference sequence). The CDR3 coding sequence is TGTGCCAGCAGCCCCCCAGGCGGGAGGTTTTACAATGAGCAGTTCTTC. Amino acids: CASSPPGGRFYNEQFF.

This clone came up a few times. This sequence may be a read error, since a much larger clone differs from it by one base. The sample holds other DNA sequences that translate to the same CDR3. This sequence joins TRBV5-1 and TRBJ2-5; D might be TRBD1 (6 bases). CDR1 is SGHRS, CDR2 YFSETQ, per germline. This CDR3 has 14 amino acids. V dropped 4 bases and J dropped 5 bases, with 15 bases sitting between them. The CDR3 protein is CASSPQNRGETQYF. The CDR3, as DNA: TGCGCCAGCAGCCCCCAAAATAGGGGGGAGACCCAGTACTTC.

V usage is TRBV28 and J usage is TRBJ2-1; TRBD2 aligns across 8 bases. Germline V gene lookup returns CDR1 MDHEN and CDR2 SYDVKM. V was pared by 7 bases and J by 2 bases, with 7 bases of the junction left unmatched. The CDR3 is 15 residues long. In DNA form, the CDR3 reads TGTGCCAGCAATACTCTAGCGGGCGCCTACAATGAGCAGTTCTTC. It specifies CASNTLAGAYNEQFF.

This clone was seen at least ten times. The CDR3 sequence: CASSLLAGEVYNEQFF. In DNA, the CDR3 is TGTGCCAGCAGCCTCCTAGCGGGAGAGGTCTACAATGAGCAGTTCTTC. The J gene is TRBJ2-1, the V gene TRBV4-2, with 10 bases matching TRBD2. The CDR3 spans 16 residues. Germline assignment: CDR1 LGHNA and CDR2 YNFKEQ. Unmatched junction bases numbered 6, after V lost 4 bases and J lost 3 bases.

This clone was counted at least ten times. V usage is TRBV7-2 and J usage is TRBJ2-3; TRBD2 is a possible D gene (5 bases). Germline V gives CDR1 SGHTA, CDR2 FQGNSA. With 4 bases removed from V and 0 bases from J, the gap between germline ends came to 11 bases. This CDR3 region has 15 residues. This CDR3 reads CASSSDYLSTDTQYF. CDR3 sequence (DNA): TGTGCCAGCAGCTCCGACTACCTCAGCACAGATACGCAGTATTTT.

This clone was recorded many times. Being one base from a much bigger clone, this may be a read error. CDR3 in DNA: TGTGCCAGCAGCTTAAGCACTGAAGCTTTCTTT. As protein: CASSLSTEAFF. V usage is TRBV5-6 and J usage is TRBJ1-1; D not certain. The germline V gene encodes CDR1 SGHDT and CDR2 YYEEEE. This CDR3 is built from 11 residues. Trimming removed 2 bases at V and 4 bases at J, with 3 bases between.

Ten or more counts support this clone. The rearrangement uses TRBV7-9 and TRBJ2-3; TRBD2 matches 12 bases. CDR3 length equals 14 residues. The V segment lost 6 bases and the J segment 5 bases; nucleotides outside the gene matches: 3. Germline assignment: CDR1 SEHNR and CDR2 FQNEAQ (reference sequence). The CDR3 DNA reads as TGTGCCAGCAGACTACTAGCGGGAGGAGATACGCAGTATTTT. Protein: CASRLLAGGDTQYF.

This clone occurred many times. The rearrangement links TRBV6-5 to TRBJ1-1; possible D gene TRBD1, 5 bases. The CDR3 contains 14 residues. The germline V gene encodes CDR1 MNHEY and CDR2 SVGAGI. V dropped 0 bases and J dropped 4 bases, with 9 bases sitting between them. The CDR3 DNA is TGTGCCAGCAGTTACTCGCGGGGCAGCACTGAAGCTTTCTTT. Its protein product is CASSYSRGSTEAFF.

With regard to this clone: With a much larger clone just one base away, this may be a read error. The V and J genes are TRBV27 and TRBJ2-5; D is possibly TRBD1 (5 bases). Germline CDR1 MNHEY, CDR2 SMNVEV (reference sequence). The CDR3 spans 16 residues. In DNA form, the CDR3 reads TGTGCCTGCAGCCCCACAAGGGGTTTGGACCAAGAGACCCAGTACTTC. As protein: CACSPTRGLDQETQYF.

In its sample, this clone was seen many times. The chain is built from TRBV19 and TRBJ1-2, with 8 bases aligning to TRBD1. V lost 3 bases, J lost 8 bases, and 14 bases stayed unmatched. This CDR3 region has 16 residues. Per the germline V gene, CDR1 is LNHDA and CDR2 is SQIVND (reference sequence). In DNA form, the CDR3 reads TGTGCCAGTAGTATTCGACAGGGGTTAACCTCTATGGGCTACACCTTC. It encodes CASSIRQGLTSMGYTF.

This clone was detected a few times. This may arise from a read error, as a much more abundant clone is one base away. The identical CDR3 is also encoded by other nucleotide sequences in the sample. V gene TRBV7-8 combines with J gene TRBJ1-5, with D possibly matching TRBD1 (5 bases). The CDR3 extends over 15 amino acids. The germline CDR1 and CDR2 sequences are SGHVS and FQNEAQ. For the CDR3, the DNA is TGCGCCAGCAGCTTAGGACGGGTCCGGGAGGGGACCCAGCATTTT. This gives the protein CASSLGRVREGTQHF.

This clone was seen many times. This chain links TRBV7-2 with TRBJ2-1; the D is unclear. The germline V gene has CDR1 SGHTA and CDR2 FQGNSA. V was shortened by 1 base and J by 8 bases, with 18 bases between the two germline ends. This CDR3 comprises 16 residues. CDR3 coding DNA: TGTGCCAGCAGCTTAGGTCATAGTACCGACGAAGATGAGCAGTTCTTC. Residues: CASSLGHSTDEDEQFF.

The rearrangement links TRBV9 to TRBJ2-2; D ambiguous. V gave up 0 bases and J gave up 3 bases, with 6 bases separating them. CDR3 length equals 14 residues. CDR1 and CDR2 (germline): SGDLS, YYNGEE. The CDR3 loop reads CASSVDGDTGELFF. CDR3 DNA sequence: TGTGCCAGCAGCGTAGACGGAGACACCGGGGAGCTGTTTTTT. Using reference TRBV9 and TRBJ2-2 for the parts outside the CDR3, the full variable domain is DSGVTQTPKHLITATGQRVTLRCSPRSGDLSVYWYQQSLDQGLQFLIQYYNGEERAKGNILERFSAQQFPDLHSELNLSSLELGDSALYFCASSVDGDTGELFFGEGSRLTVL.